The source of this TCR beta chain is a study of blood T cell repertoires in COVID-19. Study details: There were acute and convalescent COVID-19 samples, and they came from the United States, Italy and Spain. PBMCs, B-cell-depleted T cells, or T cells were the source of the cDNA or gDNA that made up the material.

CDR1 and CDR2 (germline): SSHAT, FNYEAQ (reference sequence). The CDR3 runs 13 residues. V was pared by 6 bases and J by 5 bases, with 10 bases between. Per the authors' pipeline: Researchers report that nucleated cell counts were estimated from reference gene primer amplification. The assay was immunoSEQ multiplex PCR, and TCRdb's table has in-frame clones only and misses some. The V and J calls and clone size were taken over from that table, and D and trimming were inferred from the DNA. The repertoire holds about 74,000 clones, with about 88% as singletons. The source of this sequence is a man in his 70s with active or convalescent COVID-19. V is TRBV7-7 and J is TRBJ1-4; maybe TRBD1 (6 bases). Sequencing was done on a sample of peripheral blood. In DNA, the CDR3 is TGTGCCAGCAGTTTGGACAGAAATGAAAAACTGTTTTTT. This sequence encodes CASSLDRNEKLFF.